The 11 T cell receptor beta chains reported below all come from one sample, sequenced in a study of post-analysis software for immune sequencing data. The study, taken as a whole, reports: Elevated frequency relative to controls characterized roughly five TRBV segments in patients, TRBV5-6, TRBV5-1 and TRBV20-1 among them.

For these TCRs, the target antigens are not known. Presence of unique molecular identifiers characterized the TCR beta cDNA libraries. In TCRdb, the PCR reads were re-called with MiXCR into one record per CDR3 protein. Among around 250,000 distinct CDR3 sequences listed, around 34% were seen once. The material sequenced was blood. The receptors derive from a girl aged 10-17 years with multiple sclerosis.

J is TRBJ2-1 and V is TRBV5-1, with a possible D match to TRBD2 (6 bases). The V gene's germline CDR1 is SGHRS and CDR2 YFSETQ. This CDR3 spans 15 amino acids. Trimming stripped 5 bases from V and 10 bases from J, with 22 bases between. The CDR3 here is CASRLRAGEPGEQFF. The CDR3 coding sequence is TGCGCCAGCAGACTACGAGCGGGCGAACCAGGCGAGCAGTTCTTC.

About this clonotype itself: This may stem from a read error, because a much larger clone lies one nucleotide away. The genes are TRBV12-3 or TRBV12-4 and TRBJ1-2; D remains unclear. CDR3 length equals 13 residues. This CDR3 is CAGSPHLINGYTF. CDR3 DNA sequence: TGTGCCGGCAGTCCTCACTTAATCAATGGCTACACCTTC.

In its sample, this clonotype was seen a few times. The chain carries TRBV19 and TRBJ1-5; D unresolved. Trimming pared 3 bases from V and 1 base from J, leaving 4 bases between. The V gene's germline CDR1 is LNHDA and CDR2 SQIVND (reference sequence). The CDR3 consists of 13 residues. The CDR3 loop is CASSMASNQPQHF. The CDR3 DNA sequence: TGTGCCAGTAGTATGGCCAGCAATCAGCCCCAGCATTTT.

The genes are TRBV12-3 or TRBV12-4 and TRBJ1-5; D is uncertain. This CDR3 is 13 amino acids long. The V gene lost 7 bases and the J gene lost 2 bases, with 9 bases spanning the gap. The CDR3 spells CASTVKGNQPQHF. In DNA form, the CDR3 reads TGTGCCAGCACGGTCAAGGGCAATCAGCCCCAGCATTTT.

The chain joins TRBV28 to TRBJ1-5; no reliable D call. With 3 bases removed from V and 0 bases from J, the gap between germline ends came to 12 bases. Germline V gene data show CDR1 as MDHEN and CDR2 as SYDVKM. The CDR3 has 16 residues. CDR3 nucleotide sequence: TGTGCCAGCAGTTTCCATAGGATCTTTAGCAATCAGCCCCAGCATTTT. Translating gives CASSFHRIFSNQPQHF.

This clonotype was seen only a few times. A much bigger clone sits one base away, suggesting this may be a read error. The rearrangement joins TRBV5-1 to TRBJ2-6; tentative D call: TRBD1 (5 bases). The germline V gene encodes CDR1 SGHRS and CDR2 YFSETQ. The CDR3 loop spans 15 amino acids. The CDR3 here is CASSLAVSGANVRTF. The CDR3 DNA follows: TGCGCCAGCAGCTTGGCCGTTTCTGGGGCCAACGTCCGGACTTTC.

In its sample, this clonotype was seen once. This chain connects TRBV6-5 to TRBJ1-1, with 7 bases aligning to TRBD1. Germline CDR1 is MNHEY and CDR2 is SVGAGI. V shed 6 bases, J shed 11 bases, and the junction held 15 bases outside the gene matches. The CDR3 contains 14 residues. In DNA form, the CDR3 reads TGTGCCAGCAGGGAACCGACAGGGCAGGCAGGGGCTTTCTTT. Its protein product is CASREPTGQAGAFF.

The rearrangement links TRBV11-1 to TRBJ2-7; D is uncertain. Trimming shortened V by 3 bases and J by 2 bases, and 14 bases separated the two germline ends. The CDR3 sequence is 15 residues long. Germline loops: CDR1 SGHAT, CDR2 FQDESV (reference sequence). CDR3 loop: CASSFRAEQTYEQYF. The CDR3 DNA sequence: TGTGCCAGCAGCTTTCGGGCGGAGCAAACCTACGAGCAGTACTTC.

V gene TRBV29-1 combines with J gene TRBJ1-2; D perhaps matches TRBD1 (6 bases). The CDR3 spans 12 residues. Germline-derived CDR1 and CDR2 are SQVTM and ANQGSEA. V lost 7 bases to trimming and J lost 1 base, with 10 bases between them. This CDR3 is CSALGGNYGYTF. The CDR3 region has the DNA TGCAGCGCCCTAGGGGGTAACTATGGCTACACCTTC.

This clonotype was counted many times. The V call is TRBV29-1, the J call TRBJ1-1; no clear D. There are 12 residues in the CDR3. Germline CDR1 SQVTM, CDR2 ANQGSEA. The ends were cut back, 3 bases at V and 1 base at J, with 6 bases in the middle. DNA of the CDR3: TGCAGCGTTGACATTCAGAACACTGAAGCTTTCTTT. Encoded protein: CSVDIQNTEAFF.

Note on this clonotype: A clone one base away is much larger, so this may be a read error. The J gene is TRBJ2-5, the V gene TRBV29-1; D is uncertain. This CDR3 is 9 amino acids long. Trimming removed 3 bases from V and 11 bases from J, with 7 bases in between. Germline CDR1 reads SQVTM; CDR2 reads ANQGSEA. CDR3 sequence (DNA): TGCAGCGTTGACGGTGGGCAGTACTTC. It encodes CSVDGGQYF.